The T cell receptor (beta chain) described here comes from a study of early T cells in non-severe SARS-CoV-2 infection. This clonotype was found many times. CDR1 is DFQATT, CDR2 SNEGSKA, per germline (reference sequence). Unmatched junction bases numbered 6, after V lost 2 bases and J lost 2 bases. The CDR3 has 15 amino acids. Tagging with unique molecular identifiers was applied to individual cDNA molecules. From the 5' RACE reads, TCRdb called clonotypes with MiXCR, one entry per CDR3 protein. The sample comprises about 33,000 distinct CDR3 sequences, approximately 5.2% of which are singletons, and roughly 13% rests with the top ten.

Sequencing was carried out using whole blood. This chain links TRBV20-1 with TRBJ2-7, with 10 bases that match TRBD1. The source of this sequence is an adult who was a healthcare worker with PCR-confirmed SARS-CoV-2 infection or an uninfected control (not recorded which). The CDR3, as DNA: TGCAGTGCTAGACGGGGGGACAGGGGCACCTACGAGCAGTACTTC. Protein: CSARRGDRGTYEQYF.